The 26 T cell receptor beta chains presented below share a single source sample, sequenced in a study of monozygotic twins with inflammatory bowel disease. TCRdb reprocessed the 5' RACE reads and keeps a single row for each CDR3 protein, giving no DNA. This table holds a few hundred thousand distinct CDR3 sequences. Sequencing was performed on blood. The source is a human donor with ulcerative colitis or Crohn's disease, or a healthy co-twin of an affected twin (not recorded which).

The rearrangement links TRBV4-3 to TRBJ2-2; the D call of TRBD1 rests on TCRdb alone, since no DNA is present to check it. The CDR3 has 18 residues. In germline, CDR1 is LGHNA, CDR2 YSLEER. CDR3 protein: CASSQVSWSAGWSGELFF.

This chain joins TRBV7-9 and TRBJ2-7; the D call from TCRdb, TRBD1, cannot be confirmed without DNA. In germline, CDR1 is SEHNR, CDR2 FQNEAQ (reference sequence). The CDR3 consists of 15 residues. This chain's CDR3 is CASSLQGARGLEQYF. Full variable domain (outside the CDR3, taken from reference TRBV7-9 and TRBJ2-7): DTGVSQNPRHKITKRGQNVTFRCDPISEHNRLYWYRQTLGQGPEFLTYFQNEAQLEKSRLLSDRFSAERPKGSFSTLEIQRTEQGDSAMYLCASSLQGARGLEQYFGPGTRLTVT.

Here the CDR3 reads CAWSVLPGNAGELFF. The chain links TRBV30 to TRBJ2-2. CDR1 GTSNPN and CDR2 SVGIG come from the germline V gene (reference sequence). The CDR3 contains 15 residues.

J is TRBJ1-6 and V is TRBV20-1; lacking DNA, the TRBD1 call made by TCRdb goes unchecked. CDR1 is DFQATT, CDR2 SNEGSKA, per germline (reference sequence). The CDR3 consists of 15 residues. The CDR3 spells CSASLKDRDNSPLHF.

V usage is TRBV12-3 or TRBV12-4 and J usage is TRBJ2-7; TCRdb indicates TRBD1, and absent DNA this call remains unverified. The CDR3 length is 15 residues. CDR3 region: CASSIAGHSSYEQYF.

The CDR3 region is CASGSDRGDEQFF. The V and J genes are TRBV19 and TRBJ2-1; TCRdb names TRBD1, which stays unverified in the absence of DNA. The CDR3 is 13 residues long. The V gene's germline CDR1 is LNHDA and CDR2 SQIVND (reference sequence).

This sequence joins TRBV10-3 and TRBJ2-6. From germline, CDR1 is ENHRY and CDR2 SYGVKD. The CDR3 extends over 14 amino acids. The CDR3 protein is CAISDQAGANVLTF.

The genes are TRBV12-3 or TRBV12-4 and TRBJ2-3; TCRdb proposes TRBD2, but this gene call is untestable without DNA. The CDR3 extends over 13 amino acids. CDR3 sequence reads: CSSSLAPLPTQYF.

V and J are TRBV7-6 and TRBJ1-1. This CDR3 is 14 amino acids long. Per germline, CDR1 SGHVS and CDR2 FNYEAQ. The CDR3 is CAVNRPTENTEAFF.

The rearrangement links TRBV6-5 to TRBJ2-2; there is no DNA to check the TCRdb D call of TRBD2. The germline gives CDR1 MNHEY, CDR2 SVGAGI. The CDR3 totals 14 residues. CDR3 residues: CASSYRGLAGELFF.

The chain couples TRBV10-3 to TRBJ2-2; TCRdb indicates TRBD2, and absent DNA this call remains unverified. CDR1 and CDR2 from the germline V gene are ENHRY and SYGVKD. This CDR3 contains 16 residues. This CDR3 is CAISAMTSSGTGELFF.

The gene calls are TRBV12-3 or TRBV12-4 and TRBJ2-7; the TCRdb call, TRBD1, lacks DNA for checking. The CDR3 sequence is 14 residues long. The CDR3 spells CASSPASTSYEQYF.

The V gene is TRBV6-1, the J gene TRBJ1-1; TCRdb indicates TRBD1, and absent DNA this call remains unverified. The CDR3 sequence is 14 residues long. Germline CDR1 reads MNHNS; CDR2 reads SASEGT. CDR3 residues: CASFRPWGGTEAFF.

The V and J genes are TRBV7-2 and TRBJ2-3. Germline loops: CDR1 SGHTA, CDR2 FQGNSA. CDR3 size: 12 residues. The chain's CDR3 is CASSSLGDTQYF.

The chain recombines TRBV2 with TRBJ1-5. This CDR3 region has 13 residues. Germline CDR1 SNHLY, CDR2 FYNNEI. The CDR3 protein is CASSPDGDQPQHF.

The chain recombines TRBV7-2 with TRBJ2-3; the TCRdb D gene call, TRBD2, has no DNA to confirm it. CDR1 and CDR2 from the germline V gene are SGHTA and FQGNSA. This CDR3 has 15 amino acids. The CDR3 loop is CASSLRSGPTDTQYF. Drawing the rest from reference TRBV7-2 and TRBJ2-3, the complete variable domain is GAGVSQSPSNKVTEKGKDVELRCDPISGHTALYWYRQSLGQGLEFLIYFQGNSAPDKSGLPSDRFSAERTGGSVSTLTIQRTQQEDSAVYLCASSLRSGPTDTQYFGPGTRLTVL.

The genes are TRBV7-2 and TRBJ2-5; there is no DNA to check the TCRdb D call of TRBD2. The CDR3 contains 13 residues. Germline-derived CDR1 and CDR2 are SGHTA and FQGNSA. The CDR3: CASAGSIIETQYF.

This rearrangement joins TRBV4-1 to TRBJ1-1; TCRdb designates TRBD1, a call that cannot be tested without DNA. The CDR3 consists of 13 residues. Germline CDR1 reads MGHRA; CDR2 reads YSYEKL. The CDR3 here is CASSQTGTPEAFF.

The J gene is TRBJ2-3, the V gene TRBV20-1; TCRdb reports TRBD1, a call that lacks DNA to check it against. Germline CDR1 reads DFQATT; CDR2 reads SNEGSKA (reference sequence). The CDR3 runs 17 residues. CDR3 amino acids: CSARDFGQGAVGDTQYF.

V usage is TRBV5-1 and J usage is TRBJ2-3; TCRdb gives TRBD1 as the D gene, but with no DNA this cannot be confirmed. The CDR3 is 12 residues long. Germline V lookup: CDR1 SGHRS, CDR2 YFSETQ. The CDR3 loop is CASSLPRDTQYF.

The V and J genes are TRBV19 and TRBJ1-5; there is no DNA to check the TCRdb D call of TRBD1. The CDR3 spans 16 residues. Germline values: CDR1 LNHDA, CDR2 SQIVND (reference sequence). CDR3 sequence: CASSMGQGAGNQPQHF.

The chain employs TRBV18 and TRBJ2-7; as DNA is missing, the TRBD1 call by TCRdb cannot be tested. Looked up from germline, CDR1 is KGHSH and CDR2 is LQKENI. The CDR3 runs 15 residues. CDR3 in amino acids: CASSPRDVLSYEQYF.

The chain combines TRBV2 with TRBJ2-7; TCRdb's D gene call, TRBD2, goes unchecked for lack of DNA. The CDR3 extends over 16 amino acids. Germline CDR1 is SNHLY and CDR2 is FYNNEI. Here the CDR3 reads CASTGLAGMGPYEQYF. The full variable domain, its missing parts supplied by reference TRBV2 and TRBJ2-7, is EPEVTQTPSHQVTQMGQEVILRCVPISNHLYFYWYRQILGQKVEFLVSFYNNEISEKSEIFDDQFSVERPDGSNFTLKIRSTKLEDSAMYFCASTGLAGMGPYEQYFGPGTRLTVT.

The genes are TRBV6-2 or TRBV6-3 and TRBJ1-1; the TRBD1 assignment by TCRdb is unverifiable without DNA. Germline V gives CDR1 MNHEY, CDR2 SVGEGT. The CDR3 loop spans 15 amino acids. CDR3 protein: CASSYDSRLNTEAFF.

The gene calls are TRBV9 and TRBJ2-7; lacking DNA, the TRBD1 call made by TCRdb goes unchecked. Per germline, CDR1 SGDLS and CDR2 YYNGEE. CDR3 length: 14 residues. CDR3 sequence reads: CASSGQGASYEQYF. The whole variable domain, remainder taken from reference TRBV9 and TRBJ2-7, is DSGVTQTPKHLITATGQRVTLRCSPRSGDLSVYWYQQSLDQGLQFLIQYYNGEERAKGNILERFSAQQFPDLHSELNLSSLELGDSALYFCASSGQGASYEQYFGPGTRLTVT.

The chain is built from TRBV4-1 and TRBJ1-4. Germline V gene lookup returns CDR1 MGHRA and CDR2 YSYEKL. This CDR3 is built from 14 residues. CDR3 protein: CASSESSGDEKLFF.